This paragraph reports one T cell receptor (beta chain). The data were taken from a study of blood T cell repertoires in COVID-19. Original processing methods: Amplification of reference gene primers was used by the study to estimate nucleated cell counts. Clones were read by immunoSEQ multiplex PCR, and TCRdb kept only the in-frame ones, dropping some. The DNA gave D and trimming, while V, J and clone size come from that table. The table records hundreds of thousands of clones, around 89% of them present only once. The CDR3 has 13 residues. Germline V CDR1 and CDR2: MGHDK, SYGVNS. V was shortened by 4 bases and J by 2 bases, with 6 bases between the two germline ends. Cohort 3 recovered donors had two negative PCRs, clearance, or symptom resolution.

Sequencing was performed on PBMCs or T cells enriched from blood (not recorded which). The chain recombines TRBV25-1 with TRBJ1-5; D gene unclear. This receptor was identified in a man between 18 and 35 years old who had recovered from COVID-19. The CDR3 sequence is CASSGPGNQPQHF. In DNA form, the CDR3 reads TGTGCCAGCAGTGGGCCCGGCAATCAGCCCCAGCATTTT. Using reference TRBV25-1 and TRBJ1-5 for the parts outside the CDR3, the full variable domain is EADIYQTPRYLVIGTGKKITLECSQTMGHDKMYWYQQDPGMELHLIHYSYGVNSTEKGDLSSESTVSRIRTEHFPLTLESARPSHTSQYLCASSGPGNQPQHFGDGTRLSIL.